Below are 21 T cell receptor beta chains sequenced from a single sample in a study of shared clonotypes between healthy human individuals. Measured with immunoSEQ multiplex PCR; TCRdb has only the in-frame clones, and not every one. The table lists hundreds of thousands of clones, 90% to 97% of them singletons. Sequencing input: memory CD8+ T cells sorted from blood. As to subset: CD45RO+ cells pooled with CCR7-negative TemRA cells. The receptors derive from a man aged 25 to 40 in good health.

The rearrangement uses TRBV5-4 and TRBJ2-3; the match to TRBD1 covers 12 bases. With 4 bases clipped from V and 4 bases from J, the junction kept 1 base outside the gene matches. Looked up from germline, CDR1 is SGHNT and CDR2 is YYREEE (reference sequence). The CDR3 extends over 14 amino acids. CDR3 amino acids: CASSRDRGPDTQYF. The DNA of the CDR3 is TGTGCCAGCAGCCGGGACAGGGGGCCAGATACGCAGTATTTT.

This chain uses TRBV11-1 with TRBJ2-1; 7 nucleotides match TRBD2. Trimming took 0 bases from V and 4 from J; bases not matched to a gene: 3. Looked up from germline, CDR1 is SGHAT and CDR2 is FQDESV (reference sequence). The CDR3 totals 15 residues. The CDR3 protein is CASSLARERYNEQFF. CDR3 DNA: TGTGCCAGCAGCTTAGCGCGGGAGCGATACAATGAGCAGTTCTTC. The full variable domain, in which reference TRBV11-1 and TRBJ2-1 provide the parts outside the CDR3, is EAEVAQSPRYKITEKSQAVAFWCDPISGHATLYWYRQILGQGPELLVQFQDESVVDDSQLPKDRFSAERLKGVDSTLKIQPAELGDSAMYLCASSLARERYNEQFFGPGTRLTVL.

The CDR3 DNA reads as TGCGCCAGCAGCTTGCCCGCTCGACAGGGACATCGTTATGAGCAGTTCTTC. This translates into CASSLPARQGHRYEQFF. The J gene is TRBJ2-1, the V gene TRBV5-1, with 7 bases lining up with TRBD1. The germline V gene encodes CDR1 SGHRS and CDR2 YFSETQ. The ends lost 1 base at V and 8 bases at J; junction bases unmatched: 15. CDR3 length equals 17 residues.

CDR3 DNA sequence: TGTGCCAGCAGCCAACCTGACAGGGTCACAGATACGCAGTATTTT. Translation gives CASSQPDRVTDTQYF. This chain links TRBV4-2 with TRBJ2-3, with TRBD1 matching 7 bases. V was pared by 2 bases and J by 2 bases, with 4 bases of the junction left unmatched. The CDR3 is 15 residues long. Germline-derived CDR1 and CDR2 are LGHNA and YNFKEQ.

This sequence joins TRBV28 and TRBJ2-2, with 9 bases matching TRBD1. The CDR3 has 15 amino acids. CDR1 MDHEN and CDR2 SYDVKM come from the germline V gene. The ends lost 3 bases at V and 6 bases at J; junction bases unmatched: 5. The CDR3 DNA sequence: TGTGCCAGCAGTTTCGCGGACAGGGGCGCCGGGGAGCTGTTTTTT. Translated: CASSFADRGAGELFF.

The rearrangement uses TRBV2 and TRBJ2-1; D is undetermined. The V end lost 4 bases, the J end lost 6 bases, and 10 bases lay between the germline ends. Germline V gene lookup returns CDR1 SNHLY and CDR2 FYNNEI. This CDR3 region has 13 residues. CDR3 loop: CASSVEGGNEQFF. The CDR3 DNA is TGTGCCAGCAGTGTGGAAGGCGGCAATGAGCAGTTCTTC.

The chain uses TRBV6-5 and TRBJ2-7; 9 nucleotides line up with TRBD2. The CDR3 totals 14 residues. Germline trimming cut 0 bases from V and 6 bases from J; bases unmatched to any gene: 3. Germline loops: CDR1 MNHEY, CDR2 SVGAGI. The CDR3 protein is CASSYSKAGGEQYF. CDR3 bases: TGTGCCAGCAGTTACTCGAAAGCGGGAGGCGAGCAGTACTTC.

The chain uses TRBV4-2 and TRBJ2-1; unclear D gene. Trimming removed 6 bases from V and 1 base from J, with 13 bases in between. CDR1 is LGHNA, CDR2 YNFKEQ, per germline. The CDR3 consists of 15 residues. CDR3 region: CASRTSAFSYNEQFF. CDR3 coding DNA: TGTGCCAGCAGGACCTCCGCGTTTTCCTACAATGAGCAGTTCTTC.

The chain has TRBV21-1 and TRBJ2-2; whether TRBD2, the table's D call, matches the DNA was not checked. TRBV21-1 is a recognized pseudogene. The CDR3 totals 16 residues. CDR3 amino acids: CASSSPGSRDTGELFF. CDR3 nucleotides: TGTGCCAGCAGCAGTCCGGGGAGTCGGGACACCGGGGAGCTGTTTTTT.

This clone was picked up one time. The sample contains more than one DNA sequence encoding this CDR3. The chain carries TRBV28 and TRBJ1-2; D perhaps matches TRBD1 (5 bases). The CDR3 spans 12 residues. Trimming stripped 1 base from V and 8 bases from J, with 8 bases between. Germline CDR1 reads MDHEN; CDR2 reads SYDVKM. The CDR3, as DNA: TGTGCCAGCAGTTTATTGGGGGGAGGCTACACCTTC. It encodes CASSLLGGGYTF.

A remark on this clone: The sample holds other DNA sequences that translate to the same CDR3. This chain links TRBV5-1 with TRBJ2-3; weak D call: TRBD2 (6 bases). CDR1 and CDR2 from the germline V gene are SGHRS and YFSETQ. Between the trimmed V and J ends, which lost 0 bases and 1 base, there was a span of 6 bases. The CDR3 covers 14 residues. The CDR3 is CASSLASGTDTQYF. CDR3 sequence (DNA): TGCGCCAGCAGCTTGGCTAGCGGCACAGATACGCAGTATTTT.

The rearrangement uses TRBV28 and TRBJ1-3, with no clear D. V was clipped by 3 bases and J by 0 bases, with 9 bases between them. The CDR3 runs to 15 residues. Germline V gene lookup returns CDR1 MDHEN and CDR2 SYDVKM. CDR3 loop: CASSFGRNSGNTIYF. CDR3 nucleotide sequence: TGTGCCAGCAGTTTTGGCAGGAACTCTGGAAACACCATATATTTT.

The rearrangement links TRBV2 to TRBJ2-1, with TRBD2 matching 12 bases. Germline V CDR1 and CDR2: SNHLY, FYNNEI. The CDR3 is 15 amino acids. The V gene end was trimmed by 7 bases and the J gene end by 3 bases; junction bases not matched to a gene: 4. The CDR3 sequence: CASTRTSGNYNEQFF. The CDR3 DNA sequence: TGTGCCAGCACACGGACTAGCGGGAACTACAATGAGCAGTTCTTC.

This clone was recorded once. The gene calls are TRBV11-2 and TRBJ2-7, with TRBD1 matching 7 bases. The V segment lost 2 bases and the J segment 2 bases; nucleotides outside the gene matches: 0. The germline V gene has CDR1 SGHAT and CDR2 FQNNGV. This CDR3 region has 13 residues. The CDR3 here is CASSLQGAYEQYF. The DNA of the CDR3 is TGTGCCAGCAGCTTACAGGGGGCCTACGAGCAGTACTTC.

The chain joins TRBV5-1 to TRBJ2-1, with D unclear. V was clipped by 0 bases and J by 4 bases, with 8 bases between them. The CDR3 is made up of 14 amino acids. CDR1 SGHRS and CDR2 YFSETQ come from the germline V gene. In DNA form, the CDR3 reads TGCGCCAGCAGCTTGGTAATAGCTTACAATGAGCAGTTCTTC. Its translation: CASSLVIAYNEQFF. Filled out from reference TRBV5-1 and TRBJ2-1, the complete variable domain reads KAGVTQTPRYLIKTRGQQVTLSCSPISGHRSVSWYQQTPGQGLQFLFEYFSETQRNKGNFPGRFSGRQFSNSRSEMNVSTLELGDSALYLCASSLVIAYNEQFFGPGTRLTVL.

This clone appeared a single time. J is TRBJ2-7 and V is TRBV5-6; 8 bases match TRBD1. The CDR3 contains 16 residues. The J segment lost 3 bases and the V segment lost 4 bases, leaving 12 bases of the junction unmatched. The germline gives CDR1 SGHDT, CDR2 YYEEEE. The CDR3 spells CASSLSRDRQFYEQYF. In DNA form, the CDR3 reads TGTGCCAGCAGCCTCTCCCGGGACAGGCAGTTCTACGAGCAGTACTTC.

The V gene is TRBV7-8, the J gene TRBJ2-3; unclear D gene. Between the trimmed V and J ends, which lost 1 base and 2 bases, there was a span of 7 bases. This CDR3 region has 14 residues. Germline values: CDR1 SGHVS, CDR2 FQNEAQ. CDR3: CASSLEHYTDTQYF. The CDR3 coding sequence is TGTGCCAGCAGCTTAGAACACTACACAGATACGCAGTATTTT.

The genes are TRBV7-9 and TRBJ2-3; 7 bases are shared with TRBD1. Germline-derived CDR1 and CDR2 are SEHNR and FQNEAQ (reference sequence). V was clipped by 7 bases and J by 4 bases; unmatched bases: 5. This CDR3 contains 13 residues. CDR3 DNA: TGTGCCAGCACCCCCCAGGGGGCAGATACGCAGTATTTT. Its translation is CASTPQGADTQYF.

The chain has TRBV20-1 and TRBJ1-1; D gene uncertain. Trimming removed 3 bases at V and 7 bases at J, with 6 bases between. CDR1 is DFQATT, CDR2 SNEGSKA, per germline (reference sequence). The CDR3 totals 10 residues. The CDR3 loop reads CSASGLEAFF. DNA for the CDR3: TGCAGTGCTAGCGGCCTTGAAGCTTTCTTT.

The chain recombines TRBV20-1 with TRBJ2-3, with D hard to call. V lost 1 base and J 8 bases, leaving 7 bases between the germline ends. The CDR3 runs 11 residues. Germline assignment: CDR1 DFQATT and CDR2 SNEGSKA (reference sequence). The CDR3 protein is CSARAGGTQYF. The DNA of the CDR3 is TGCAGTGCTAGAGCGGGTGGTACGCAGTATTTT.

The genes are TRBV9 and TRBJ1-2; D not certain. In germline, CDR1 is SGDLS, CDR2 YYNGEE. The CDR3 has 14 amino acids. The germline V and J ends were trimmed by 3 bases and 5 bases, with 14 bases remaining between them. CDR3 amino acids: CASSGRDGVYGYTF. The DNA for the CDR3 is TGTGCCAGCAGCGGGAGGGATGGGGTATATGGCTACACCTTC.